This TCR beta chain was retrieved from a study of beta chain features in type 1 diabetes. About the study: What patients shared with healthy donors was a similar profile of age, gender and cell yields. Broader study findings: Type 1 diabetes patients had VDJ junctions that carried fewer insertions and more deletions. In every one of the four CD4+ subsets, TCRB CDR3s were moderately but significantly shorter in Type 1 diabetes patients.

The table lists this clone with a few counts. No antigen is known for it. The sequenced template was cDNA made from the entire isolated RNA. Measured with immunoSEQ multiplex PCR; TCRdb has only the in-frame clones, and not every one. The data show approximately 250,000 clones, with roughly 17% seen just once and 0.07% to 0.095% held by the top ten. Researchers reported sorting CD4+ naive, central memory, regulatory and stem cell-like memory cells via CD45RO/CCR7/CD25/CD127/CD95/CD27. Once sorted, every population was more than 95% pure. The CDR3 contains 13 residues. CDR1 and CDR2 from the germline V gene are SQVTM and ANQGSEA. The V and J ends lost 4 bases and 5 bases, in that order; junction bases with no gene match: 7.

V gene TRBV29-1 combines with J gene TRBJ2-5, with TRBD2 matching 7 bases. This clonotype originated in a man younger than 45 with type 1 diabetes. The sample comprised naive CD4+ T cells from blood. The CDR3 sequence is CSVGGAGVETQYF. The CDR3 coding sequence is TGCAGCGTTGGAGGCGCGGGGGTCGAGACCCAGTACTTC.